The 3 T cell receptor beta chains below come from one sample, sequenced in a study of blood T cell repertoires in COVID-19. Clones were sequenced by immunoSEQ multiplex PCR, and TCRdb holds only the in-frame ones, with some missing. The sample shows approximately 310,000 clones, around 90% of them seen only once. Sequencing was performed on PBMCs or T cells enriched from blood (not recorded which). The source is a man between 60 and 75 years old who had recovered from COVID-19.

V gene TRBV7-9 combines with J gene TRBJ1-5; TRBD1 agrees at 9 bases. The CDR3 is 14 amino acids. J gave up 7 bases and V 5 bases, and 6 bases lay outside the gene matches. The germline V gene encodes CDR1 SEHNR and CDR2 FQNEAQ (reference sequence). The DNA for the CDR3 is TGTGCCAGCAGCCCCGGGACAGGGAGCCAGCCCCAGCATTTT. Protein: CASSPGTGSQPQHF.

V gene TRBV7-8 combines with J gene TRBJ2-1; 9 positions agree with TRBD2. Looked up from germline, CDR1 is SGHVS and CDR2 is FQNEAQ. V lost 5 bases to trimming and J lost 3 bases; unmatched junction nucleotides: 8. The CDR3 is 16 residues long. CDR3 coding DNA: TGTGCCAGCAGCGCTGGGACTAGCAGACTCTACAATGAGCAGTTCTTC. Protein: CASSAGTSRLYNEQFF.

The chain has TRBV18 and TRBJ2-2; 7 positions agree with TRBD1. There are 17 residues in the CDR3. CDR1 is KGHSH, CDR2 LQKENI, per germline. J gave up 4 bases and V 2 bases, and 10 bases lay outside the gene matches. The CDR3: CASSPFLGRQGTGELFF. The CDR3 bases are TGTGCCAGCTCACCATTTTTGGGTCGACAGGGCACCGGGGAGCTGTTTTTT.